The T cell receptor (beta chain) under discussion was sequenced for a study of T cell repertoires in cytomegalovirus infection. About the study: Public signatures in TCR beta pointed to CMV infection and matching HLA type.

CDR1 is MGHRA and CDR2 is YSYEKL in the germline V gene. This CDR3 has 15 residues. About this clonotype: One junction end disagrees with the germline gene, perhaps due to a read error.

TCRdb called the reads again in MiXCR, with one record for every CDR3 protein. The sample includes roughly 500,000 distinct CDR3 sequences, 16% of them seen just once. This rearrangement joins TRBV4-1 to TRBJ2-1, with D tentatively TRBD2 (6 bases). Material for sequencing was CD8+ T cells from PBMCs. This sequence originates from a human donor in good health (CMV status not recorded). Some clones in this sample may be carry-over from other donors' samples. The CDR3 sequence is CSSSQGTDSYNEQFF. In DNA, the CDR3 is TGCTCCAGCAGCCAAGGGACTGATTCCTACAATGAGCAGTTCTTC.